These 10 T cell receptor beta chains came from one sample sequenced in a study of tumor and adjacent non-tumor tissue in lung cancer (dated by TCRdb to 2016 to 2019). The method behind the library was multiplex PCR. Instrument on record: Illumina HiSeq 2500. TCRbeta libraries were constructed through three rounds of nested PCR with primers (Table S4) according to protocols modified from ARM-PCR. The public reads were reanalyzed by TCRdb: fastp trimming at Q25, MiXCR alignment, in-frame beta chains only. Rows are unified per CDR3 protein, each entry keeping the most common DNA and genes. This sample holds about 75,000 distinct CDR3 sequences; approximately 68% were observed only once. The ten largest clonotypes hold around a quarter of the sample. RNA was extracted from bulk unsorted tissue and checked for quality with a NanoDrop ND-1000 and an Agilent 2100. The normal lung samples consisted of distant non-tumor tissue collected more than 3 cm from the tumor edge.

Sequenced material: distant non-tumor lung tissue. These receptors were collected from a woman between 50 and 59 years old with non-small cell lung cancer.

Details on this clonotype: Its ends do not fully match the called genes, so a read error is possible. J is TRBJ2-3 and V is TRBV11-1, with 7 positions matching TRBD1. The CDR3 spans 14 residues. CDR1 is SGHAT and CDR2 is FQDESV in the germline V gene (reference sequence). CDR3 protein: CASGIDTGADTQYF. Here the CDR3 DNA reads TGTGCCAGCGGCATAGATACAGGGGCTGATACGCAGTACTTT.

Only a few counts were recorded for this clonotype. A much bigger clone sits one base away, suggesting this may be a read error. V and J are TRBV6-1 and TRBJ2-7, with 11 bases aligning to TRBD1. The CDR3 is 14 amino acids. CDR1 is MNHNS, CDR2 SASEGT, per germline. CDR3: CTSSAGQGALEQYF. Here the CDR3 DNA reads TGTACCAGCAGTGCCGGACAGGGGGCATTGGAGCAGTACTTC.

As concerns this clonotype: Sequence at one end of the junction differs from germline and may be a read error. The chain uses TRBV11-3 and TRBJ2-1; no definite D call. The CDR3 consists of 14 residues. Germline V gene data show CDR1 as SGHNT and CDR2 as YENEEA. DNA for the CDR3: TGTGCCAGGAGCTCAGAGGCGAATTACAATGAGCAGTCCTTC. Protein product: CARSSEANYNEQSF. The entire variable domain, with the rest obtained from reference TRBV11-3 and TRBJ2-1, is as follows: EAGVVQSPRYKIIEKKQPVAFWCNPISGHNTLYWYLQNLGQGPELLIRYENEEAVDDSQLPKDRFSAERLKGVDSTLKIQPAELGDSAVYLCARSSEANYNEQSFGPGTRLTVL.

Notes on this clonotype: Given a much more abundant clone one base away, this may be a read error. V is TRBV20-1 and J is TRBJ1-1, with a tentative D call TRBD1 (5 bases). CDR3 length: 12 amino acids. In germline, CDR1 is DFQATT, CDR2 SNEGSKA (reference sequence). The V gene lost 3 bases and the J gene lost 10 bases, with 15 bases spanning the gap. The CDR3 is CSASLTVRGAFF. As DNA, the CDR3 is TGCAGTGCTAGCCTGACAGTGCGTGGAGCTTTCTTT.

This clonotype has just one count. A much more abundant neighbour one base away suggests this may be a read error. This sequence joins TRBV10-3 and TRBJ1-1; TRBD1 might be the D (5 bases). This CDR3 comprises 13 residues. Germline V gene lookup returns CDR1 ENHRY and CDR2 SYGVKD. This CDR3 reads CAIGDRPNTEAFF. The CDR3 DNA is TGTGCCATCGGTGACAGACCGAACACTGAAGCTTTCTTT.

This clonotype showed up just a few times. A much larger clone is a single base away; this may be a read error. V is TRBV28 and J is TRBJ2-1, with 7 bases aligning to TRBD1. Germline CDR1 MDHEN, CDR2 SYDVKM. This CDR3 is built from 14 residues. With V trimmed by 10 bases and J by 3 bases, 9 bases remained unmatched. CDR3 sequence reads: CANNPGQHYNEQFF. The CDR3 DNA reads TGTGCCAACAATCCGGGACAGCACTACAATGAGCAGTTCTTC.

In regard to this clonotype: Mismatch with germline at one junction end may stem from a read error. The CDR3 region is CTSSLLGSNEQFF. The CDR3, as DNA: TGCACCAGCAGCTTGCTGGGGTCCAATGAGCAGTTCTTC. The chain recombines TRBV5-1 with TRBJ2-1, with D unresolved. In germline, CDR1 is SGHRS, CDR2 YFSETQ. The CDR3 has 13 amino acids.

In this sample, this clonotype turned up many times. This sequence joins TRBV6-5 and TRBJ2-5, with 8 nucleotides matching TRBD1. The CDR3 contains 16 residues. CDR1 MNHEY and CDR2 SVGAGI come from the germline V gene. J lost 1 base, V lost 5 bases, and 9 bases had no gene match. CDR3 sequence (DNA): TGTGCCAGCAGTCAATCCGGACAGGGCCTCCAAGAGACCCAGTACTTC. Translating gives CASSQSGQGLQETQYF.

In its sample, this clonotype was seen once. The conserved final phenylalanine or tryptophan is absent from the CDR3, which likely points to a read error. The chain combines TRBV20-1 with TRBJ2-1; TRBD2 aligns across 8 bases. Germline V gene data show CDR1 as DFQATT and CDR2 as SNEGSKA (reference sequence). The CDR3 runs 14 residues. Germline trimming cut 4 bases from V and 9 bases from J; bases unmatched to any gene: 11. The CDR3 region is CSANPAGDWGEQFS. DNA of the CDR3: TGCAGTGCTAATCCAGCGGGAGACTGGGGTGAGCAGTTCTCC.

To note about this clonotype: As the CDR3 is not closed by the conserved phenylalanine or tryptophan, this likely results from a read error. This chain links TRBV6-1 with TRBJ2-7; the D gene is possibly TRBD1 (6 bases). V was pared by 9 bases and J by 2 bases, with 17 bases between. Germline CDR1 reads MNHNS; CDR2 reads SASEGT. This CDR3 contains 14 residues. The CDR3 coding sequence is TGTGCCAGTAATAAGGACAGTCTCACCTACGAGCAGTACTTA. Amino acid sequence: CASNKDSLTYEQYL.